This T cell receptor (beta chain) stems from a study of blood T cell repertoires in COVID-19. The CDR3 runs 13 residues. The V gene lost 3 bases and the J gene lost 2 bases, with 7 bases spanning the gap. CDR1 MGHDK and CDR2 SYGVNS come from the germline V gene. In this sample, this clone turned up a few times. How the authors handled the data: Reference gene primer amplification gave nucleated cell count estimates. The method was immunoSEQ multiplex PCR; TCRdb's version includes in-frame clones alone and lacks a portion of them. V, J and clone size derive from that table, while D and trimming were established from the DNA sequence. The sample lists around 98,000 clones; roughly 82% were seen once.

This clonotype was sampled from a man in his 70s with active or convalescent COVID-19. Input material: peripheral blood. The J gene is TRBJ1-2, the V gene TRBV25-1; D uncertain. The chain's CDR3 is CASSEAGNYGYTF. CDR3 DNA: TGTGCCAGCAGTGAGGCCGGGAACTATGGCTACACCTTC.